The 3 T cell receptor beta chains in this list originate from one sample, sequenced in a study of blood T cell repertoires in COVID-19. Generated by immunoSEQ multiplex PCR, the TCRdb table keeps only in-frame clones and is missing some. The table lists around 250,000 clones, 75% to 90% of them singletons. Sequenced: PBMCs or T cells enriched from blood (not recorded which). These receptors were obtained from a man in his fifties who had been exposed to COVID-19.

The V and J genes are TRBV7-9 and TRBJ2-5, with D tentatively TRBD2 (5 bases). The CDR3 is 13 amino acids. Germline CDR1 is SEHNR and CDR2 is FQNEAQ (reference sequence). The V end was cut by 5 bases, the J end by 5 bases, with 12 bases between. The chain's CDR3 is CASSPGGEETQYF. The CDR3 nucleotides read TGTGCCAGCAGCCCCGGTGGGGAGGAGACCCAGTACTTC.

The chain joins TRBV3-1 (or the pseudogene TRBV3-2) to TRBJ2-1; 7 bases agree with TRBD1. The V segment lost 3 bases and the J segment 9 bases; nucleotides outside the gene matches: 11. CDR1 and CDR2 from the germline V gene are LGHDT and YNNKEL (reference sequence). The CDR3 length is 15 residues. CDR3 sequence (DNA): TGTGCCAGCAGCCAGGGCCAGGGGGTATTTGGTGAGCAGTTCTTC. Protein product: CASSQGQGVFGEQFF.

The J gene is TRBJ2-7, the V gene TRBV19, with 7 bases identical to TRBD1. V gave up 2 bases and J gave up 4 bases; unmatched junction bases: 8. The CDR3 sequence is 15 residues long. Germline V CDR1 and CDR2: LNHDA, SQIVND (reference sequence). DNA of the CDR3: TGTGCCAGTAGTATAAGCGTGGGACAGACATACGAGCAGTACTTC. Translation: CASSISVGQTYEQYF.